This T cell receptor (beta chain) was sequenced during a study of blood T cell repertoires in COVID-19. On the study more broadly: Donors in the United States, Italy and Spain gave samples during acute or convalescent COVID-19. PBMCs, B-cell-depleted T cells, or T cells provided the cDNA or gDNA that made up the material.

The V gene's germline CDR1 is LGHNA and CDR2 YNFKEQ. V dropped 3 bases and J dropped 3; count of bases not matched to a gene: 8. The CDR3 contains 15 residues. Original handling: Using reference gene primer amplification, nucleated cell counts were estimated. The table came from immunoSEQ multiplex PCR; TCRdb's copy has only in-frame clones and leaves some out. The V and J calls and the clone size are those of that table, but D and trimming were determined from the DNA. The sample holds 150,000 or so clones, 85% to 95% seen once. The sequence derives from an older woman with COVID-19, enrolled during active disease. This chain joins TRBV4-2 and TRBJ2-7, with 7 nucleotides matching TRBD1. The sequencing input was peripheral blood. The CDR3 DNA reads TGTGCCAGCAGCCAGGAAGGACAGGCCATCTACGAGCAGTACTTC. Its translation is CASSQEGQAIYEQYF.